The 27 T cell receptor beta chains reported below all come from one sample, sequenced in a study of cytomegalovirus exposure and HLA in healthy donors (dated by TCRdb to 2015 to 2018). Libraries were prepared through the immunoSEQ multiplex PCR assay. A mixture of 60 forward primers for TCR Vbeta segments and 13 reverse primers for TCR Jbeta segments was used in the multiplex PCR. The source is immuneACCESS, and TCRdb retained only in-frame sequences with V and J called. Part of the clones is not carried over; for the studies checked, unresolved V genes explain less than half of this, and the remainder is unexplained. The sample table records some 150,000 clones; around 66% of these occur just once. Roughly 3.1% of the sample belongs to the ten largest clones. Material: PBMCs. These receptors were obtained from a woman aged 30 to 39 in good health and CMV-seropositive.

This clone has only one observation. The chain joins TRBV5-1 to TRBJ2-3; TRBD1 matches at 8 bases. The germline CDR1 and CDR2 sequences are SGHRS and YFSETQ. J gave up 3 bases and V 4 bases, and 7 bases lay outside the gene matches. This CDR3 spans 15 amino acids. The CDR3 region is CASSEQGGVTDTQYF. The DNA of the CDR3 is TGCGCCAGCAGCGAACAGGGGGGAGTAACAGATACGCAGTATTTT. The complete variable domain, with remaining parts taken from reference TRBV5-1 and TRBJ2-3, reads KAGVTQTPRYLIKTRGQQVTLSCSPISGHRSVSWYQQTPGQGLQFLFEYFSETQRNKGNFPGRFSGRQFSNSRSEMNVSTLELGDSALYLCASSEQGGVTDTQYFGPGTRLTVL.

This clone showed up just a few times. V is TRBV10-1 and J is TRBJ1-5; a possible D gene is TRBD1 (5 bases). CDR3 length: 13 amino acids. CDR1 WNHNN and CDR2 SYGVQD come from the germline V gene (reference sequence). V was clipped by 8 bases and J by 6 bases, with 14 bases between them. The CDR3 here is CASSVGVSQPQHF. Here the CDR3 DNA reads TGCGCCAGCTCGGTAGGGGTATCTCAGCCCCAGCATTTT.

This clone was observed a single time. This sequence joins TRBV5-8 and TRBJ2-1, with D perhaps matching TRBD1 (6 bases). Germline CDR1 reads SGHTS; CDR2 reads YDEGEE. The germline V and J ends were trimmed by 5 bases and 4 bases, with 19 bases remaining between them. CDR3 length equals 16 residues. The CDR3 protein is CASSPADITGYNEQFF. The CDR3 DNA reads as TGTGCCAGCAGTCCCGCCGACATAACAGGGTACAATGAGCAGTTCTTC.

The chain uses TRBV6-5 and TRBJ1-4; no definite D call. V was pared by 6 bases and J by 4 bases, with 12 bases between. Germline lookup yields CDR1 MNHEY and CDR2 SVGAGI. The CDR3 contains 14 residues. CDR3 protein: CASSLGDYNEKLFF. Written as DNA, the CDR3 is TGTGCCAGCAGCCTCGGAGATTATAATGAAAAACTGTTTTTT.

This clone has more than one count but fewer than ten. The chain recombines TRBV2 with TRBJ1-5; no firm D call. Per germline, CDR1 SNHLY and CDR2 FYNNEI. V was pared by 1 base and J by 5 bases, with 12 bases between. The CDR3 contains 15 residues. The CDR3 nucleotides are TGTGCCAGCAGTGAAGGTGGTAGTGGTTATCAGCCCCAGCATTTT. It encodes CASSEGGSGYQPQHF.

The CDR3 nucleotides are TGTGCCAGCAGCCCGAACCTCCCGTTGGTGGGCAACACCGGGGAGCTGTTTTTT. This codes for CASSPNLPLVGNTGELFF. The chain is built from TRBV11-2 and TRBJ2-2; D is uncertain. There are 18 residues in the CDR3. V gave up 5 bases and J gave up 2 bases, with 21 bases separating them. Germline V gives CDR1 SGHAT, CDR2 FQNNGV. Supplemented by reference TRBV11-2 and TRBJ2-2, the full variable domain reads EAGVAQSPRYKIIEKRQSVAFWCNPISGHATLYWYQQILGQGPKLLIQFQNNGVVDDSQLPKDRFSAERLKGVDSTLKIQPAKLEDSAVYLCASSPNLPLVGNTGELFFGEGSRLTVL.

This chain links TRBV5-1 with TRBJ1-2; no clear D gene. V lost 3 bases and J lost 3, with 3 bases in between. The CDR3 is made up of 11 amino acids. Germline V gene data show CDR1 as SGHRS and CDR2 as YFSETQ. CDR3 region: CASSSDYGYTF. In DNA, the CDR3 is TGCGCCAGCAGCTCGGACTATGGCTACACCTTC.

The rearrangement links TRBV4-2 to TRBJ2-1; D gene uncertain. There are 16 residues in the CDR3. The germline CDR1 and CDR2 sequences are LGHNA and YNFKEQ. V lost 1 base, J lost 0 bases, and 10 bases lay in between. The CDR3 nucleotides are TGTGCCAGCAGCCAAGGTCCCGTTAGCTCCTACAATGAGCAGTTCTTC. It is translated as CASSQGPVSSYNEQFF.

CDR3 coding DNA: TGTGCCAGCAGCTTACCCATGGGGGGGCAGTTCTTC. Residues: CASSLPMGGQFF. V gene TRBV7-6 combines with J gene TRBJ2-1, with a possible D match to TRBD2 (6 bases). The germline gives CDR1 SGHVS, CDR2 FNYEAQ. V dropped 2 bases and J dropped 12 bases, with 11 bases sitting between them. The CDR3 has 12 amino acids.

J is TRBJ1-2 and V is TRBV5-6, with 7 bases that match TRBD1. The CDR3 extends over 13 amino acids. The germline gives CDR1 SGHDT, CDR2 YYEEEE. After removal of 4 bases from V and 5 bases from J, the junction contained 5 bases not matched to a gene. The DNA of the CDR3 is TGTGCCAGCAGCCCTAACAGGGGATATGGCTACACCTTC. It yields the protein CASSPNRGYGYTF.

The gene calls are TRBV7-9 and TRBJ1-5, with 10 positions matching TRBD1. Trimming cost V 6 bases and J 7 bases; bases outside gene matches: 12. CDR3 length: 16 residues. Germline V CDR1 and CDR2: SEHNR, FQNEAQ (reference sequence). CDR3 sequence reads: CASSQWTGGLGQPQHF. CDR3 nucleotides: TGTGCCAGCAGTCAATGGACAGGGGGACTTGGCCAGCCCCAGCATTTT.

This clone has a handful of counts. The chain recombines TRBV5-1 with TRBJ1-5; tentatively, D is TRBD1 (6 bases). CDR1 SGHRS and CDR2 YFSETQ come from the germline V gene. The CDR3 extends over 16 amino acids. V gave up 0 bases and J gave up 1 base, with 11 bases separating them. This chain's CDR3 is CASSLGIGGSNQPQHF. The CDR3 DNA is TGCGCCAGCAGCTTGGGAATTGGGGGCAGCAATCAGCCCCAGCATTTT.

As for this clone: One junction end disagrees with the germline gene, perhaps due to a read error. The chain recombines TRBV27 with TRBJ1-5; no definite D call. The CDR3 spans 13 residues. CDR1 and CDR2 (germline): MNHEY, SMNVEV (reference sequence). CDR3: CASGLFLGEPQHF. CDR3 nucleotide sequence: TGTGCCAGCGGTTTATTCCTCGGGGAGCCCCAGCATTTT.

This clone was observed a handful of times. The chain couples TRBV7-9 to TRBJ1-3; no definite D call. The germline gives CDR1 SEHNR, CDR2 FQNEAQ (reference sequence). V lost 7 bases to trimming and J lost 3 bases, with 13 bases between them. The CDR3 is 14 amino acids. CDR3 sequence reads: CASTRGMDGNTIYF. DNA for the CDR3: TGTGCCAGCACCAGAGGAATGGATGGAAACACCATATATTTT. The variable domain in full, completed from reference TRBV7-9 and TRBJ1-3, reads DTGVSQNPRHKITKRGQNVTFRCDPISEHNRLYWYRQTLGQGPEFLTYFQNEAQLEKSRLLSDRFSAERPKGSFSTLEIQRTEQGDSAMYLCASTRGMDGNTIYFGEGSWLTVV.

The chain uses TRBV28 and TRBJ1-4; D gene uncertain. This CDR3 is built from 14 residues. The V gene lost 10 bases and the J gene lost 8 bases, with 20 bases spanning the gap. Germline V gene data show CDR1 as MDHEN and CDR2 as SYDVKM. Written as DNA, the CDR3 is TGTGCCACAAAGGCCCGGGAGCGAGAGGAAAAACTGTTTTTT. This translates into CATKAREREEKLFF.

The chain uses TRBV7-9 and TRBJ1-3; 8 nucleotides align to TRBD1. The CDR3 runs to 16 residues. Germline loops: CDR1 SEHNR, CDR2 FQNEAQ (reference sequence). V was clipped by 5 bases and J by 3 bases; unmatched bases: 9. The CDR3 coding sequence is TGTGCCAGCAGCCGGCAGGGGGCCGGGGGTGGAAACACCATATATTTT. It codes for CASSRQGAGGGNTIYF.

The chain has TRBV6-1 and TRBJ1-4, with 7 bases fitting TRBD1. The CDR3 is made up of 16 amino acids. V shed 1 base, J shed 7 bases, and the junction held 9 bases outside the gene matches. Germline CDR1 is MNHNS and CDR2 is SASEGT. CDR3 in amino acids: CASSEDRGTDLEKLFF. CDR3 in DNA: TGTGCCAGCAGTGAAGATAGAGGGACAGACCTTGAAAAACTGTTTTTT.

This sequence joins TRBV6-6 and TRBJ2-1; TRBD2 is a possible D gene (5 bases). V lost 0 bases and J lost 8, with 11 bases in between. This CDR3 comprises 14 residues. Germline-derived CDR1 and CDR2 are MNHNY and SVGAGI (reference sequence). In DNA form, the CDR3 reads TGTGCCAGCAGTTACTCTGGGGAGACGCATGAGCAGTTCTTC. Translating it yields CASSYSGETHEQFF.

A single count supports this clone. This chain's CDR3 is CASSPSGGATYNEQFF. CDR3 bases: TGTGCCAGCAGCCCTAGCGGGGGGGCCACCTACAATGAGCAGTTCTTC. The J gene is TRBJ2-1, the V gene TRBV4-2; 12 bases line up with TRBD2. CDR1 LGHNA and CDR2 YNFKEQ come from the germline V gene. This CDR3 is built from 16 residues. Unmatched junction bases numbered 3, after V lost 4 bases and J lost 2 bases.

The chain couples TRBV9 to TRBJ1-4; 9 bases align to TRBD1. Germline V CDR1 and CDR2: SGDLS, YYNGEE. Losses at the gene ends were 3 bases for V and 0 bases for J; bases not matched to a gene: 6. This CDR3 has 17 residues. The DNA of the CDR3 is TGTGCCAGCAGCGCCACAGGGGGCGAAACAACTAATGAAAAACTGTTTTTT. It specifies CASSATGGETTNEKLFF.

V gene TRBV5-6 combines with J gene TRBJ2-2; possible D gene TRBD1, 5 bases. The V end lost 0 bases, the J end lost 4 bases, and 13 bases lay between the germline ends. Germline V gene data show CDR1 as SGHDT and CDR2 as YYEEEE. The CDR3 runs to 16 residues. CDR3 in amino acids: CASSLASGIITGELFF. The CDR3 coding sequence is TGTGCCAGCAGCTTGGCTTCAGGGATCATCACCGGGGAGCTGTTTTTT. The whole variable domain, filled in from reference TRBV5-6 and TRBJ2-2, reads DAGVTQSPTHLIKTRGQQVTLRCSPKSGHDTVSWYQQALGQGPQFIFQYYEEEERQRGNFPDRFSGHQFPNYSSELNVNALLLGDSALYLCASSLASGIITGELFFGEGSRLTVL.

The chain links TRBV10-1 to TRBJ2-2; weak D call: TRBD2 (6 bases). Looked up from germline, CDR1 is WNHNN and CDR2 is SYGVQD (reference sequence). The V and J ends lost 6 bases and 6 bases respectively, with 14 bases between them. This CDR3 spans 14 amino acids. The CDR3 sequence: CASREGLGAGELFF. The CDR3 coding sequence is TGCGCCAGCAGAGAGGGACTCGGGGCCGGGGAGCTGTTTTTT.

As DNA, the CDR3 is TGTGCCAGCAGCTCCGAAACACACTTACAGGGGTGGAATGAAAAACTGTTTTTT. Translation: CASSSETHLQGWNEKLFF. The chain uses TRBV7-2 and TRBJ1-4, with TRBD1 matching 7 bases. J gave up 5 bases and V 4 bases, and 16 bases lay outside the gene matches. Germline CDR1 SGHTA, CDR2 FQGNSA. The CDR3 is made up of 18 amino acids. Using reference TRBV7-2 and TRBJ1-4 for the parts outside the CDR3, the full variable domain is GAGVSQSPSNKVTEKGKDVELRCDPISGHTALYWYRQSLGQGLEFLIYFQGNSAPDKSGLPSDRFSAERTGGSVSTLTIQRTQQEDSAVYLCASSSETHLQGWNEKLFFGSGTQLSVL.

The chain joins TRBV5-4 to TRBJ2-1, with 9 bases aligning to TRBD2. The CDR3 runs to 14 residues. V shed 8 bases, J shed 5 bases, and the junction held 8 bases outside the gene matches. Germline V CDR1 and CDR2: SGHNT, YYREEE (reference sequence). The CDR3 DNA reads TGTGCCAGTTCCCTAGCGGGGAGAGACAATGAGCAGTTCTTC. Protein product: CASSLAGRDNEQFF.

The chain couples TRBV4-1 to TRBJ2-1; D remains unclear. Germline CDR1 MGHRA, CDR2 YSYEKL. The V and J ends lost 1 base and 5 bases respectively, with 6 bases between them. This CDR3 has 13 residues. The CDR3 region has the DNA TGCGCCAGCAGCCAAGTAGTAGACAATGAGCAGTTCTTC. Encoded protein: CASSQVVDNEQFF.

V usage is TRBV16 and J usage is TRBJ2-7; tentative D call: TRBD1 (6 bases). Germline V gene lookup returns CDR1 KGHSY and CDR2 FQNENV. The CDR3 loop spans 16 amino acids. With 3 bases removed from V and 5 bases from J, the gap between germline ends came to 20 bases. DNA for the CDR3: TGTGCCAGCAGCCACGCAGTTGGGGGCCTGCACCACGAGCAGTACTTC. It is translated as CASSHAVGGLHHEQYF.

This clone was counted a single time. The chain has TRBV28 and TRBJ2-3; TRBD2 agrees at 14 bases. CDR3 length equals 20 residues. V was pared by 3 bases and J by 2 bases, with 13 bases of the junction left unmatched. Germline CDR1 reads MDHEN; CDR2 reads SYDVKM. The CDR3 sequence: CASSFVLGLAGGLYTDTQYF. Written as DNA, the CDR3 is TGTGCCAGCAGTTTCGTCTTAGGACTAGCGGGGGGCCTATACACAGATACGCAGTATTTT.